The T cell receptor (beta chain) described here comes from a study of cytomegalovirus exposure and HLA in healthy donors. Only one count was recorded for this clone. Germline V gene data show CDR1 as SNHLY and CDR2 as FYNNEI. The ends lost 5 bases at V and 5 bases at J; junction bases unmatched: 4. CDR3 size: 13 residues. PCR amplification relied on 60 Vbeta primers (plus 13 Jbeta primers). The repertoire was sequenced with immunoSEQ multiplex PCR; TCRdb's copy has only in-frame clones and lacks some. The table has 200,000 to 250,000 clones, roughly 70% seen once. The source is a woman between 25 and 40 years old in good health and CMV-seronegative. This chain uses TRBV2 with TRBJ1-2, with 8 nucleotides matching TRBD1. The sample consisted of PBMCs. CDR3 nucleotides: TGTGCCAGCAGTTCGCAGGGGGCGTATGGCTACACCTTC. It codes for CASSSQGAYGYTF.